The 17 T cell receptor beta chains reported below all come from one sample, sequenced in a study of OX40 agonist ivuxolimab in advanced cancers. This table comes from immunoSEQ multiplex PCR, and its TCRdb copy is limited to in-frame clones, with some not included. The repertoire holds tens of thousands of clones, roughly 90% seen once, with less than 0.6% in the top ten. The sequences come from CD4+ or CD8+ T cells sorted from blood, collected in a trial of the OX40 agonist ivuxolimab. The receptor set was obtained from an adult with an advanced solid tumor such as melanoma, head and neck, liver or kidney cancer.

The J gene is TRBJ1-1, the V gene TRBV4-2; TRBD1 agrees at 8 bases. The CDR3 spans 17 residues. Germline trimming cut 0 bases from V and 4 bases from J; bases unmatched to any gene: 10. Germline loops: CDR1 LGHNA, CDR2 YNFKEQ. Here the CDR3 reads CASSQERAGGGFTEAFF. The CDR3 DNA is TGTGCCAGCAGCCAAGAGAGGGCAGGGGGCGGCTTCACTGAAGCTTTCTTT.

The gene calls are TRBV4-3 and TRBJ2-7, with D perhaps assigned TRBD1 or TRBD2 (5 bases each). V was shortened by 3 bases and J by 2 bases, with 14 bases between the two germline ends. The V gene's germline CDR1 is LGHNA and CDR2 YSLEER. The CDR3 length is 15 residues. For the CDR3, the DNA is TGCGCCAGCAGCCAGGCCTTTGTGGGGGCCTACGAGCAGTACTTC. Translating it yields CASSQAFVGAYEQYF.

This chain uses TRBV6-6 with TRBJ1-1; TRBD1 might be the D (6 bases). V dropped 6 bases and J dropped 5 bases, with 22 bases sitting between them. CDR1 MNHNY and CDR2 SVGAGI come from the germline V gene (reference sequence). The CDR3 contains 16 residues. CDR3 DNA sequence: TGTGCCAGCAGCCCTGTCGCAGGGGCGTTTGCTACTGAAGCTTTCTTT. Its translation is CASSPVAGAFATEAFF.

The chain has TRBV7-6 and TRBJ2-1, with D possibly TRBD2 on 5 matching bases. This CDR3 comprises 18 residues. Germline values: CDR1 SGHVS, CDR2 FNYEAQ. Trimming removed 1 base from V and 0 bases from J, with 16 bases in between. The CDR3 DNA reads as TGTGCCAGCAGCTTAGAGAATGCGGGTCCCAGCTCCTACAATGAGCAGTTCTTC. Translating it yields CASSLENAGPSSYNEQFF.

This clone was seen once. This chain links TRBV5-1 with TRBJ1-5, with D perhaps matching TRBD1 (6 bases). The CDR3 runs to 14 residues. V lost 0 bases to trimming and J lost 4 bases, with 8 bases between them. In germline, CDR1 is SGHRS, CDR2 YFSETQ. Here the CDR3 reads CASSLEGGNQPQHF. CDR3 coding DNA: TGCGCCAGCAGCTTGGAGGGGGGAAATCAGCCCCAGCATTTT.

In its sample, this clone was seen a few times. In DNA form, the CDR3 reads TGTGCCAGCAGCTTCTTACTAGCGGGAGCGAGGGCGGGCTACAATGAGCAGTTCTTC. It is translated as CASSFLLAGARAGYNEQFF. The V and J genes are TRBV5-6 and TRBJ2-1, with 11 bases aligning to TRBD2. Losses at the gene ends were 2 bases for V and 3 bases for J; bases not matched to a gene: 13. CDR1 SGHDT and CDR2 YYEEEE come from the germline V gene. The CDR3 loop spans 19 amino acids.

The chain joins TRBV7-2 to TRBJ2-7; no clear D gene. CDR1 SGHTA and CDR2 FQGNSA come from the germline V gene. This CDR3 is 13 amino acids long. The V end lost 4 bases, the J end lost 0 bases, and 7 bases lay between the germline ends. CDR3 protein: CASSSYSSYEQYF. In nucleotides, the CDR3 is TGTGCCAGCAGCTCGTACAGCTCCTACGAGCAGTACTTC.

The table lists this clone with a count of one. The rearrangement uses TRBV18 and TRBJ1-5; tentatively, D is TRBD1 (5 bases). Trimming took 2 bases from V and 3 from J, leaving 14 bases between them. This CDR3 is 16 amino acids long. The germline gives CDR1 KGHSH, CDR2 LQKENI. The CDR3 DNA sequence: TGTGCCAGCTCACCAAGCTCCCGACAGAACAATCAGCCCCAGCATTTT. Protein sequence: CASSPSSRQNNQPQHF.

The CDR3 DNA follows: TGCGCCAGCAGCACAAGCCTACAGGGATCCGGCTATGGCTACACCTTC. Its protein product is CASSTSLQGSGYGYTF. V gene TRBV5-1 combines with J gene TRBJ1-2, with D tentatively TRBD1 (6 bases). The CDR3 runs to 16 residues. V was trimmed by 4 bases and J by 4 bases, leaving 20 bases between them. CDR1 and CDR2 from the germline V gene are SGHRS and YFSETQ. The whole variable domain, remainder taken from reference TRBV5-1 and TRBJ1-2, is KAGVTQTPRYLIKTRGQQVTLSCSPISGHRSVSWYQQTPGQGLQFLFEYFSETQRNKGNFPGRFSGRQFSNSRSEMNVSTLELGDSALYLCASSTSLQGSGYGYTFGSGTRLTVV.

The chain joins TRBV18 to TRBJ1-3; 8 bases fit TRBD1. Looked up from germline, CDR1 is KGHSH and CDR2 is LQKENI. V was clipped by 5 bases and J by 0 bases; unmatched bases: 3. This CDR3 comprises 15 residues. CDR3 DNA: TGTGCCAGCTCAGAGGGACAGGCCTCTGGAAACACCATATATTTT. Translated: CASSEGQASGNTIYF.

V gene TRBV30 combines with J gene TRBJ1-1, with 7 bases matching TRBD1. This CDR3 comprises 13 residues. V lost 7 bases to trimming and J lost 0 bases; unmatched junction nucleotides: 5. Per germline, CDR1 GTSNPN and CDR2 SVGIG (reference sequence). The CDR3: CASRTGVNTEAFF. CDR3 bases: TGTGCCTCCAGGACAGGTGTGAACACTGAAGCTTTCTTT.

The chain has TRBV7-2 and TRBJ2-1, with D possibly being TRBD1 (7 bases). CDR3 length equals 15 residues. V was cut by 5 bases and J by 4 bases, with 15 bases left in between. The germline V gene encodes CDR1 SGHTA and CDR2 FQGNSA. CDR3 DNA sequence: TGTGCCAGCAGCCCAGGGGGACTCGGTTACAATGAGCAGTTCTTC. Residues: CASSPGGLGYNEQFF.

The chain couples TRBV7-2 to TRBJ1-5; D is possibly TRBD1 (5 bases). V gave up 4 bases and J gave up 7 bases, with 14 bases separating them. The length of the CDR3 is 14 residues. Germline loops: CDR1 SGHTA, CDR2 FQGNSA. CDR3 region: CASSSRGDGQPQHF. DNA for the CDR3: TGTGCCAGCAGCTCTCGGGGGGATGGGCAGCCCCAGCATTTT.

The CDR3 loop reads CASSVADRVWNEQFF. The CDR3 nucleotides are TGTGCCAGCAGCGTTGCGGACAGGGTATGGAATGAGCAGTTCTTC. V gene TRBV28 combines with J gene TRBJ2-1, with 8 bases that match TRBD1. This CDR3 comprises 15 residues. Per germline, CDR1 MDHEN and CDR2 SYDVKM. J gave up 7 bases and V 6 bases, and 11 bases lay outside the gene matches.

The chain has TRBV5-4 and TRBJ1-5; 8 bases line up with TRBD1. The CDR3 has 17 residues. Germline loops: CDR1 SGHNT, CDR2 YYREEE (reference sequence). After removal of 0 bases from V and 0 bases from J, the junction contained 5 bases not matched to a gene. In nucleotides, the CDR3 is TGTGCCAGCAGCTTGGGCGGACAGGGTTATAGCAATCAGCCCCAGCATTTT. This codes for CASSLGGQGYSNQPQHF.

The CDR3 coding sequence is TGTGCCAGCAGTGAACGGGGCGCAGATACGCAGTATTTT. This gives the protein CASSERGADTQYF. The chain recombines TRBV6-1 with TRBJ2-3, with D perhaps TRBD1 or TRBD2 (5 bases each). CDR1 and CDR2 from the germline V gene are MNHNS and SASEGT. This CDR3 comprises 13 residues. With 2 bases removed from V and 4 bases from J, the gap between germline ends came to 7 bases.

The chain combines TRBV2 with TRBJ1-1, with D possibly being TRBD1 (6 bases). The ends were cut back, 6 bases at V and 6 bases at J, with 17 bases in the middle. The V gene's germline CDR1 is SNHLY and CDR2 FYNNEI. The CDR3 loop spans 14 amino acids. DNA of the CDR3: TGTGCCAGCAGAATGGACAGTAGGGAGGCTGAAGCTTTCTTT. This sequence encodes CASRMDSREAEAFF.